These T cell receptor beta chains were read from a single sample in a study of T cells in Graves' hyperthyroidism and ophthalmopathy. MiXCR was run by TCRdb on the multiplex PCR reads, yielding one entry per CDR3 protein. The sample lists hundreds of thousands of distinct CDR3 sequences, around 15% occurring once. Source material: blood. Every receptor here comes from a woman between 18 and 29 years old with Graves' hyperthyroidism. The CDR3 runs from the conserved cysteine through the conserved F or W. Fields, in order: CDR3 protein, CDR3 DNA, J gene, D gene, CDR3 length, V gene, clone size. The D gene is left open where the match is weak. The listing skips clone size in some rows; elsewhere it reads once, few, many or a size class.

CDR3aa: CSCRDYSINEQFF; CDR3nt: TGCAGTTGCCGGGACTATAGTATAAATGAGCAGTTCTTC; j_gene: TRBJ2-1; d_gene: TRBD2; len: 13; v_gene: TRBV20-1; abundance: few
CDR3aa: CASSLSVRDTQYF; CDR3nt: TGTGCCAGCAGCTTGTCAGTGCGGGATACGCAGTATTTT; j_gene: TRBJ2-3; d_gene: NA; len: 13; v_gene: TRBV11-2; abundance: many
CDR3aa: CSAEGLAGGKSSYNEQFF; CDR3nt: TGCAGCGCCGAGGGGCTAGCGGGAGGGAAGAGCTCCTACAATGAGCAGTTCTTC; j_gene: TRBJ2-1; d_gene: TRBD2; len: 18; v_gene: TRBV29-1; abundance: NA
CDR3aa: CSVSNRGRETQYF; CDR3nt: TGCAGCGTTTCGAACAGGGGGAGAGAGACCCAGTACTTC; j_gene: TRBJ2-5; d_gene: TRBD1; len: 13; v_gene: TRBV29-1; abundance: many
CDR3aa: CSARQGGTGELFF; CDR3nt: TGCAGTGCTAGACAGGGGGGCACCGGGGAGCTGTTTTTT; j_gene: TRBJ2-2; d_gene: NA; len: 13; v_gene: TRBV20-1; abundance: many
CDR3aa: CASTRRGPGDQPQHF; CDR3nt: TGTGCCAGCACCCGGCGGGGGCCGGGGGATCAGCCCCAGCATTTT; j_gene: TRBJ1-5; d_gene: NA; len: 15; v_gene: TRBV28; abundance: NA
CDR3aa: CASRYGLAGGPHTQYF; CDR3nt: TGTGCCAGCAGATATGGACTAGCGGGAGGGCCTCATACGCAGTATTTT; j_gene: TRBJ2-3; d_gene: TRBD2; len: 16; v_gene: TRBV28; abundance: NA
CDR3aa: CASSLSPGGSGNTIYF; CDR3nt: TGTGCCAGCAGTTTAAGTCCTGGGGGCTCTGGAAACACCATATATTTT; j_gene: TRBJ1-3; d_gene: NA; len: 16; v_gene: TRBV28; abundance: many
CDR3aa: CASSHHLRSTGGGQSDTQYF; CDR3nt: TGTGCCAGCAGTCACCATTTGAGGTCAACAGGGGGAGGGCAGTCAGATACGCAGTATTTT; j_gene: TRBJ2-3; d_gene: NA; len: 20; v_gene: TRBV12-3/TRBV12-4; abundance: many
CDR3aa: CASSLRASGIRNTGELFF; CDR3nt: TGTGCCAGCAGCTTACGGGCTAGCGGGATAAGGAACACCGGGGAGCTGTTTTTT; j_gene: TRBJ2-2; d_gene: TRBD2; len: 18; v_gene: TRBV7-8; abundance: few
CDR3aa: CASSSQGIMNTEAFF; CDR3nt: TGTGCCAGCAGTTCCCAGGGAATTATGAACACTGAAGCTTTCTTT; j_gene: TRBJ1-1; d_gene: NA; len: 15; v_gene: TRBV28; abundance: many
CDR3aa: CSASYGFKETQYF; CDR3nt: TGCAGTGCTAGCTATGGATTTAAAGAGACCCAGTACTTC; j_gene: TRBJ2-5; d_gene: NA; len: 13; v_gene: TRBV20-1; abundance: many
CDR3aa: CASSVRVDTEAFF; CDR3nt: TGTGCCAGCAGCGTGCGGGTGGACACTGAAGCTTTCTTT; j_gene: TRBJ1-1; d_gene: NA; len: 13; v_gene: TRBV9; abundance: many
CDR3aa: CASSAGGGGLITDTQYF; CDR3nt: TGTGCCAGCAGTGCTGGGGGTGGCGGCCTTATCACAGATACGCAGTATTTT; j_gene: TRBJ2-3; d_gene: NA; len: 17; v_gene: TRBV28; abundance: many
CDR3aa: CASSPGRSGRDTQYF; CDR3nt: TGTGCCAGCAGTCCCGGGAGGAGCGGGAGGGATACGCAGTATTTT; j_gene: TRBJ2-3; d_gene: TRBD2; len: 15; v_gene: TRBV27; abundance: few
CDR3aa: CASSQRPSSYNEQFF; CDR3nt: TGTGCCAGCAGCCAACGGCCCAGCTCCTACAATGAGCAGTTCTTC; j_gene: TRBJ2-1; d_gene: NA; len: 15; v_gene: TRBV3-1; abundance: few
CDR3aa: CASSSLGSGNTIYF; CDR3nt: TGTGCCAGCAGCTCCCTCGGCTCTGGAAACACCATATATTTT; j_gene: TRBJ1-3; d_gene: NA; len: 14; v_gene: TRBV27; abundance: NA
CDR3aa: CASSLSRVTEKLFF; CDR3nt: TGTGCCAGCAGTTTATCTCGAGTTACTGAAAAACTGTTTTTT; j_gene: TRBJ1-4; d_gene: NA; len: 14; v_gene: TRBV27; abundance: NA
CDR3aa: CASSQAPSYNEQFF; CDR3nt: TGTGCCAGCAGCCAAGCCCCCTCCTACAATGAGCAGTTCTTC; j_gene: TRBJ2-1; d_gene: NA; len: 14; v_gene: TRBV3-1; abundance: many
CDR3aa: CSARIGIYEQYF; CDR3nt: TGCAGTGCTAGGATAGGGATCTACGAGCAGTACTTC; j_gene: TRBJ2-7; d_gene: NA; len: 12; v_gene: TRBV20-1; abundance: many
CDR3aa: CSARTTTDTQYF; CDR3nt: TGCAGTGCCCGAACAACGACAGATACGCAGTATTTT; j_gene: TRBJ2-3; d_gene: NA; len: 12; v_gene: TRBV20-1; abundance: many
CDR3aa: CASSQGTSYGYTF; CDR3nt: TGTGCCAGCAGCCAAGGGACATCCTATGGCTACACCTTC; j_gene: TRBJ1-2; d_gene: NA; len: 13; v_gene: TRBV3-1; abundance: many
CDR3aa: CASRPIGGAYEQYF; CDR3nt: TGTGCCAGCAGGCCAATAGGAGGGGCCTACGAGCAGTACTTC; j_gene: TRBJ2-7; d_gene: NA; len: 14; v_gene: TRBV6-2/TRBV6-3; abundance: many
CDR3aa: CASSPGSNTGELFF; CDR3nt: TGTGCCAGCTCACCAGGGTCCAACACCGGGGAGCTGTTTTTT; j_gene: TRBJ2-2; d_gene: NA; len: 14; v_gene: TRBV7-3; abundance: many
CDR3aa: CASSYSDGLSYEQYF; CDR3nt: TGTGCCAGCAGTTACTCCGATGGCCTCTCCTACGAGCAGTACTTC; j_gene: TRBJ2-7; d_gene: NA; len: 15; v_gene: TRBV6-6; abundance: many
CDR3aa: CASRRSTGYTEAFF; CDR3nt: TGTGCCAGTAGGAGATCGACAGGCTACACTGAAGCTTTCTTT; j_gene: TRBJ1-1; d_gene: NA; len: 14; v_gene: TRBV19; abundance: few
CDR3aa: CASSPKYRLNIQYF; CDR3nt: TGTGCCAGCAGCCCCAAATACCGTTTGAACATTCAGTACTTC; j_gene: TRBJ2-4; d_gene: NA; len: 14; v_gene: TRBV4-2; abundance: NA
CDR3aa: CASSFSGGLYEQYF; CDR3nt: TGTGCCAGCAGCTTCTCCGGGGGACTATACGAGCAGTACTTC; j_gene: TRBJ2-7; d_gene: TRBD2; len: 14; v_gene: TRBV13; abundance: few
CDR3aa: CASSLGGLAGGHEQFF; CDR3nt: TGTGCCAGCAGCTTAGGCGGACTAGCGGGAGGGCATGAGCAGTTCTTC; j_gene: TRBJ2-1; d_gene: TRBD2; len: 16; v_gene: TRBV7-2; abundance: NA
CDR3aa: CASSSVLRNSEQFF; CDR3nt: TGTGCCAGTTCTAGCGTTTTGAGGAACAGTGAGCAGTTCTTC; j_gene: TRBJ2-1; d_gene: NA; len: 14; v_gene: TRBV11-2; abundance: many
CDR3aa: CASSLAGLDQPQHF; CDR3nt: TGTGCCAGCAGCTTAGCAGGGTTGGATCAGCCCCAGCATTTT; j_gene: TRBJ1-5; d_gene: NA; len: 14; v_gene: TRBV7-9; abundance: few